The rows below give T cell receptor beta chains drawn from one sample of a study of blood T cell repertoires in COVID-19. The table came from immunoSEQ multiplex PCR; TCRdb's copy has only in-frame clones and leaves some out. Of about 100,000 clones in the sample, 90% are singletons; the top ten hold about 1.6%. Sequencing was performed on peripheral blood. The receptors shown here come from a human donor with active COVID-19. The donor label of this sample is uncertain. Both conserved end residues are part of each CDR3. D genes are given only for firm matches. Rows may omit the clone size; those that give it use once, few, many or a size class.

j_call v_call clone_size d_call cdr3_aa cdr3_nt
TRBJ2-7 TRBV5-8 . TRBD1 CASSFTDRGRDEQYF TGTGCCAGCAGCTTTACAGACAGGGGCCGCGACGAGCAGTACTTC
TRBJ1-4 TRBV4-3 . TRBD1 CASSVPGTGGEKLFF TGCGCCAGCAGCGTACCCGGGACAGGTGGGGAAAAACTGTTTTTT
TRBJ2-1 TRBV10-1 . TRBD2 CASSAGTSGVSYNEQFF TGCGCCAGCAGTGCCGGGACTAGCGGGGTTTCCTACAATGAGCAGTTCTTC
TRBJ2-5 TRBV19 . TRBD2 CASSIGLAGGQETQYF TGTGCCAGTAGTATAGGGTTAGCGGGGGGGCAAGAGACCCAGTACTTC
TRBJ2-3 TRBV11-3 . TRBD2 CASSLESSGGTDTQYF TGTGCCAGCAGCTTAGAGTCTAGCGGGGGCACAGATACGCAGTATTTT
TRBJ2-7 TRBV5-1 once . CASSPDRPNEQYF TGCGCCAGCAGCCCCGACAGGCCCAACGAGCAGTACTTC
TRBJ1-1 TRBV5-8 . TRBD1 CASSLSPNRGPPEAFF TGTGCCAGCAGCTTGTCCCCAAACAGGGGGCCGCCTGAAGCTTTCTTT
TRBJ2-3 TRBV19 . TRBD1 CASTTGTGFTDTQYF TGTGCCAGTACCACCGGGACAGGGTTCACAGATACGCAGTATTTT
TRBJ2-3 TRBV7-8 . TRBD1 CASSPRGLTSTDTQYF TGTGCCAGCAGCCCCAGGGGGCTGACTAGCACAGATACGCAGTATTTT
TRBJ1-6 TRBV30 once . CAWSVGRLRRNSPLHF TGTGCCTGGAGTGTAGGGCGGCTGAGGAGGAATTCACCCCTCCACTTT
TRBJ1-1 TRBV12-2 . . CASRFRPTRNTEAFF TGTGCAAGTCGCTTCCGACCGACAAGGAACACTGAAGCTTTCTTT